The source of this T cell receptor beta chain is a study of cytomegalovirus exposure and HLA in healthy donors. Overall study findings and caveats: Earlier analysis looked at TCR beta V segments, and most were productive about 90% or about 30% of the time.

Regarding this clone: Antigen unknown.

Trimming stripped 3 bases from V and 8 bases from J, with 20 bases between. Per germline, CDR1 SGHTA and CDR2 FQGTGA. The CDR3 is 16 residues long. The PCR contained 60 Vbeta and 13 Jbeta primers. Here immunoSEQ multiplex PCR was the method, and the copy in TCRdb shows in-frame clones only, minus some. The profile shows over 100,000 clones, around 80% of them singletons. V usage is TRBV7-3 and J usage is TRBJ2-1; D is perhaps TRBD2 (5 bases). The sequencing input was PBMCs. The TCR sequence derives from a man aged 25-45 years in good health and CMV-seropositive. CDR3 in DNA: TGTGCCAGCAGCTTCGGGTCTGCCGGGGTACCCGATGAGCAGTTCTTC. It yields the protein CASSFGSAGVPDEQFF.